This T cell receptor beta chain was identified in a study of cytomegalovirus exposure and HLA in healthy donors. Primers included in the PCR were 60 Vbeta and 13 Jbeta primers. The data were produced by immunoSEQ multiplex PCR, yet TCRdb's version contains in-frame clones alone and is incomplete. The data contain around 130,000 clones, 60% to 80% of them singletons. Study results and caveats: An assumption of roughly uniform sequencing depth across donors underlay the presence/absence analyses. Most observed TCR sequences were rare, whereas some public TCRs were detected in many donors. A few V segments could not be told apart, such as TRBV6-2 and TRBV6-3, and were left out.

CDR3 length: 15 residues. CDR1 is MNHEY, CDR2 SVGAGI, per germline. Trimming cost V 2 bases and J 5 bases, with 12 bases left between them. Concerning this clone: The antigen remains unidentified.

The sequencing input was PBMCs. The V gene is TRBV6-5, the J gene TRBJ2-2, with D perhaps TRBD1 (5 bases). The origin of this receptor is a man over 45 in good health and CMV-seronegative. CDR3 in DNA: TGTGCCAGCAGTTACCGGCCCAGGGCTACCGGGGAGCTGTTTTTT. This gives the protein CASSYRPRATGELFF.